This record looks at one T cell receptor (beta chain) sequence and its context. This sample was taken from a study of blood T cell repertoires in COVID-19. Study context: Spain, Italy and the United States supplied samples that represented acute and convalescent COVID-19. PBMCs, B-cell-depleted T cells, or T cells provided the cDNA or gDNA that made up the material.

Measured with immunoSEQ multiplex PCR; TCRdb has only the in-frame clones, and not every one. The data contain under 30,000 clones, about nine tenths of them singletons. The CDR3 covers 19 residues. Germline V gene sequence: CDR1 LNHNV, CDR2 YYDKDF (reference sequence). Trimming removed 0 bases at V and 0 bases at J, with 15 bases between. This chain connects TRBV15 to TRBJ1-6, with D possibly TRBD1 on 6 matching bases. Sequenced: peripheral blood. The receptor's source is a human donor with active COVID-19. The donor label of this sample is uncertain. Here the CDR3 DNA reads TGTGCCACCAGCAGAGATCGATCGGCCAGGGGCTCCTATAATTCACCCCTCCACTTT. Protein sequence: CATSRDRSARGSYNSPLHF.